The entry below describes one T cell receptor (beta chain). What it binds is not known. These data belong to a study of cytomegalovirus exposure and HLA in healthy donors. General observations from the study: 164 TCR beta chains were listed as cytomegalovirus-associated.

The germline V gene encodes CDR1 MDHEN and CDR2 SYDVKM. This CDR3 contains 13 residues. The V gene lost 1 base and the J gene lost 5 bases, with 6 bases spanning the gap. The PCR made use of 60 Vbeta and 13 Jbeta primers. Sequencing was performed with immunoSEQ multiplex PCR; in TCRdb, only in-frame clones are kept and a portion is missing. The sample has about 190,000 clones; roughly an eighth are singletons. J is TRBJ1-5 and V is TRBV28, with D perhaps TRBD1 (6 bases). The sequence derives from a man aged 45-65 years in good health and CMV-seropositive. The sample was PBMCs. The CDR3 loop is CASSLYRDQPQHF. The CDR3 DNA follows: TGTGCCAGCAGTTTATACAGGGATCAGCCCCAGCATTTT.